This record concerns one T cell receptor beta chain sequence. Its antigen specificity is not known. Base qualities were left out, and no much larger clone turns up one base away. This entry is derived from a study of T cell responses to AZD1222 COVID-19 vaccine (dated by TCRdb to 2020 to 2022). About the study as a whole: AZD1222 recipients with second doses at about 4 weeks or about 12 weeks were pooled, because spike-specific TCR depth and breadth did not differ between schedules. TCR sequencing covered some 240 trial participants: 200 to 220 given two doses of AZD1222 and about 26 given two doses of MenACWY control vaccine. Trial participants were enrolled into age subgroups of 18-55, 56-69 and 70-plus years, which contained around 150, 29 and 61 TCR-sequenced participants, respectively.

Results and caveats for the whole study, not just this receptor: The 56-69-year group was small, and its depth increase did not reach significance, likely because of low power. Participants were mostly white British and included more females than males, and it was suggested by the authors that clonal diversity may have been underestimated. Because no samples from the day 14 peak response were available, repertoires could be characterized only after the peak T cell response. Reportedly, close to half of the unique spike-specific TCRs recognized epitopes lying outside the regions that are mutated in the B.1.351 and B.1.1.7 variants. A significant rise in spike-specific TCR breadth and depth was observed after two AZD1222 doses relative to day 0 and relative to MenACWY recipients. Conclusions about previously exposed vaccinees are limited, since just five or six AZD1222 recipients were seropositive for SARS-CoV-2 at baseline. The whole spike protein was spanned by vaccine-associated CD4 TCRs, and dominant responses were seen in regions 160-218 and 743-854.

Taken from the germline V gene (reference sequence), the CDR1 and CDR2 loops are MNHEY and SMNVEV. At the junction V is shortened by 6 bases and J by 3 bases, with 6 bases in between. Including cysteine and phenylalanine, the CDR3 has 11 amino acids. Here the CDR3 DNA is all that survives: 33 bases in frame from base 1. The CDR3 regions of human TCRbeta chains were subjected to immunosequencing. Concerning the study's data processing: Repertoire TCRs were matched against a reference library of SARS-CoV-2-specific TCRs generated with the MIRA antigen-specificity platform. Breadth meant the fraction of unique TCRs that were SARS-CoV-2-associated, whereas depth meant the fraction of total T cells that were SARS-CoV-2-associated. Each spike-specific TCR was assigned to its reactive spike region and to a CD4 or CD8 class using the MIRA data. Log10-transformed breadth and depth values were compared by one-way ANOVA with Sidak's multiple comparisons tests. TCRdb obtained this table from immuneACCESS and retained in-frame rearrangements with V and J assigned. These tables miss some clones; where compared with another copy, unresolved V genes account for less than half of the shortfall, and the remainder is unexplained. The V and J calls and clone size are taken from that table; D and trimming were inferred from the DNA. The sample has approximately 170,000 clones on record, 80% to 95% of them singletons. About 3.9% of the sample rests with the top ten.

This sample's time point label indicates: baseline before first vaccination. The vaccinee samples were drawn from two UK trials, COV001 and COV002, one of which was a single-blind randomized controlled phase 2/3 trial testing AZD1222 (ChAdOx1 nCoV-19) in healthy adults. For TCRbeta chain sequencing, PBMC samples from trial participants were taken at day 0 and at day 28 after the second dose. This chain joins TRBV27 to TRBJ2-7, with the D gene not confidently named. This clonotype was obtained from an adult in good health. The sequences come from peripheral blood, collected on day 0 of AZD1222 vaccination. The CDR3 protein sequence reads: CASSSSYEQYF. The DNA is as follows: TGTGCCAGCAGCTCCAGCTACGAGCAGTACTTC.